This T cell receptor beta chain is from a study of tissue T cells after allogeneic stem cell transplantation. Findings and limits, study-wide: Motif-based clustering found tissue-specific repertoire signatures shared across patients, though few clones were shared. Within patients, tissue anatomy strongly shaped TCR repertoire composition.

Clones were sequenced by immunoSEQ multiplex PCR, and TCRdb holds only the in-frame ones, with some missing. The repertoire includes about 50,000 clones, around 73% of them detected once, and approximately 0.7% sits in the top ten. J gave up 3 bases and V 0 bases, and 3 bases lay outside the gene matches. Germline V gives CDR1 NNHDY, CDR2 SYVADS. The CDR3 extends over 14 amino acids. This clone was seen only a few times. What it binds is unknown. Germline and genes: mouse. The read halts 1 residue ahead of the CDR3 end, with the missing end drawn from the germline J gene. This TCR came from a pool of C57BL/6 mice in good health. Material: sorted cells pooled from one or two spleens. V is TRBV13-3 and J is TRBJ2-7, with TRBD2 identical over 7 bases. The CDR3 here is CASSDVLGVYEQYF. The CDR3 DNA, read in part, is TGTGCCAGCAGTGATGTGCTGGGGGTCTATGAACAGTAC.